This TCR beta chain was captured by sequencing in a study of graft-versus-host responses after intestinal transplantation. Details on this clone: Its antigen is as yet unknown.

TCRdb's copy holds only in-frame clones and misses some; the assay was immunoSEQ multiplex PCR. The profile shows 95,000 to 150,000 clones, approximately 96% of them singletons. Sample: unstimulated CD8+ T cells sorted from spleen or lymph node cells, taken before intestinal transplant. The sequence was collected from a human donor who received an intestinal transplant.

The CDR3 DNA sequence: TGCGCCAGCAGCTTGGATCCAGGGAACGAGCAGTACTTC. Its translation: CASSLDPGNEQYF. This rearrangement joins TRBV5-1 to TRBJ2-7, with D maybe TRBD1 (5 bases). Per the germline V gene, CDR1 is SGHRS and CDR2 is YFSETQ. This CDR3 is 13 amino acids long. The V end lost 0 bases, the J end lost 5 bases, and 9 bases lay between the germline ends.